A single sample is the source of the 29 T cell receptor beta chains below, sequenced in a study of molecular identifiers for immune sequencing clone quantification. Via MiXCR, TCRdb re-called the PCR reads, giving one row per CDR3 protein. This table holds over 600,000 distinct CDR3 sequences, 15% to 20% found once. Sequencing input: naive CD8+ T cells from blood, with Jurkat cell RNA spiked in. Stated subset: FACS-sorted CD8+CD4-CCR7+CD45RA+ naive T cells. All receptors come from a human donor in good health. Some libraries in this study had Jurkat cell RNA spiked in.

The CDR3 nucleotides are TGCGCCAGCAGCATACCTACAGGGGGCGATGGGCAGTTCTTC. Its protein product is CASSIPTGGDGQFF. V gene TRBV5-1 combines with J gene TRBJ2-1; TRBD1 matches at 9 bases. Germline CDR1 is SGHRS and CDR2 is YFSETQ. J gave up 12 bases and V 4 bases, and 11 bases lay outside the gene matches. The CDR3 runs 14 residues.

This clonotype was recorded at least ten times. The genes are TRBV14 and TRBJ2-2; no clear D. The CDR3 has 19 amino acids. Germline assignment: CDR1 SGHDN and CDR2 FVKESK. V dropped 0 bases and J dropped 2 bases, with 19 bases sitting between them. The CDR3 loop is CASSQDSVLLAANTGELFF. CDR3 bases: TGTGCCAGCAGCCAAGATTCGGTTTTGTTGGCAGCCAACACCGGGGAGCTGTTTTTT.

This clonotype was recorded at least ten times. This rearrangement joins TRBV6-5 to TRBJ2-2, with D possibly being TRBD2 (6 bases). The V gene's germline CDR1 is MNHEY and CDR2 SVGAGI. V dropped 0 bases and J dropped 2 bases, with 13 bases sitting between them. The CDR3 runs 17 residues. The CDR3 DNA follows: TGTGCCAGCAGTTACTCGTTGCGGGACCTTAACACCGGGGAGCTGTTTTTT. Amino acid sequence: CASSYSLRDLNTGELFF.

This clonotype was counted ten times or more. The CDR3 sequence is CAISVRERTSTDTQYF. The CDR3 region has the DNA TGTGCCATCAGTGTGAGAGAACGGACAAGCACAGATACGCAGTATTTT. V is TRBV10-3 and J is TRBJ2-3, with D maybe TRBD1 (5 bases). This CDR3 region has 16 residues. Trimming took off 4 bases at V and 0 bases at J, with 14 bases between the two ends. CDR1 ENHRY and CDR2 SYGVKD come from the germline V gene.

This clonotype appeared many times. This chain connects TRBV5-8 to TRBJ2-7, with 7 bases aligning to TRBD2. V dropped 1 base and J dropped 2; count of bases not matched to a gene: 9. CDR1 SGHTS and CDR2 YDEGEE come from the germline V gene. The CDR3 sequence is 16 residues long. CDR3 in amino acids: CASSLLGRLATYEQYF. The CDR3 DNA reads TGTGCCAGCAGCTTGCTTGGTCGACTAGCAACCTACGAGCAGTACTTC.

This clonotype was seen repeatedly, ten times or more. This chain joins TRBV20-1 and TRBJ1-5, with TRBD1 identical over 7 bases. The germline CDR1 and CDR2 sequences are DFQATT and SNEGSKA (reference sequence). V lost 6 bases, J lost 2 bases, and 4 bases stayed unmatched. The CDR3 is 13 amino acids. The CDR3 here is CSADGTGNQPQHF. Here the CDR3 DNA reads TGCAGTGCGGACGGGACAGGCAATCAGCCCCAGCATTTT.

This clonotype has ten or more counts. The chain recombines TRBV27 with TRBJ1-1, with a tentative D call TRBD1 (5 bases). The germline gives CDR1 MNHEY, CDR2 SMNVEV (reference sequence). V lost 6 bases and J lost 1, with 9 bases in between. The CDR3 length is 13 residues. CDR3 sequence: CASSWGRNTEAFF. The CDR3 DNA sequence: TGTGCCAGCAGCTGGGGACGGAACACTGAAGCTTTCTTT.

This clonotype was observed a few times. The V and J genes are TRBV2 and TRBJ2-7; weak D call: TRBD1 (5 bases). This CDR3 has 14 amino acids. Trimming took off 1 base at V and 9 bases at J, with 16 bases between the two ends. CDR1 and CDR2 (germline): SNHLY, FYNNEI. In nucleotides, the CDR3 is TGTGCCAGCAGTGAAGGGCAGGGTGTTGGCGGGCAGTACTTC. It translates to CASSEGQGVGGQYF.

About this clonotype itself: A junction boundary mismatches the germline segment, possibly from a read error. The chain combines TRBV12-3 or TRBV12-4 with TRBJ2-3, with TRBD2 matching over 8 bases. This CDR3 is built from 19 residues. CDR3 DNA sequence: TGTGCCAGCGGTTTCGTAGGTATCCCAGCGGGAGCCGATACAGATACGCAGTATTTT. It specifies CASGFVGIPAGADTDTQYF.

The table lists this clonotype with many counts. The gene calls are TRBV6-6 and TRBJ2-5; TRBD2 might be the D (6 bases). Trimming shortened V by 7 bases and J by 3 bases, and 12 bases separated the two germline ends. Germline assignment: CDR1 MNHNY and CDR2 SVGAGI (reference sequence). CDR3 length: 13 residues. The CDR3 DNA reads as TGTGCCAGCAACTCTTGGGGGGAAGAGACCCAGTACTTC. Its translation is CASNSWGEETQYF.

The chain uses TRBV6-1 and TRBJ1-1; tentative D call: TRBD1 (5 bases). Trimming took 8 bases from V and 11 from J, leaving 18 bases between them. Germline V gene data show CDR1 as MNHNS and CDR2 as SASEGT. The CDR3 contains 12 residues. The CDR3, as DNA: TGTGCCAGCGGCTTGGGGGGACCTTATGCTTTCTTT. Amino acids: CASGLGGPYAFF.

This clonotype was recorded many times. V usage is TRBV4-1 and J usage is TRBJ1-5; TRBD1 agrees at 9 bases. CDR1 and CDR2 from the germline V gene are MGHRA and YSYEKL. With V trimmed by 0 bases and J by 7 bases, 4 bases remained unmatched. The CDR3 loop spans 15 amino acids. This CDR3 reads CASSQEDRGWQPQHF. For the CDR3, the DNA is TGCGCCAGCAGCCAAGAAGACAGGGGGTGGCAGCCCCAGCATTTT.

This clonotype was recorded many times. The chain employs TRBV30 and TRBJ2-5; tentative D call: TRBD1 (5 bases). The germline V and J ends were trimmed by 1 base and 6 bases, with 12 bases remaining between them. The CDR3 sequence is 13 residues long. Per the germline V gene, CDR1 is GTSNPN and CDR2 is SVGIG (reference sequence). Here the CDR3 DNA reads TGTGCCTGGAGTGCCCAGGGCGTGCAGACCCAGTACTTC. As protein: CAWSAQGVQTQYF.

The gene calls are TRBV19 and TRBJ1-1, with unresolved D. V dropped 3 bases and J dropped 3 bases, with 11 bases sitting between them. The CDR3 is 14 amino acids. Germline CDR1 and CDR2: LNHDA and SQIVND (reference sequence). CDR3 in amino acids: CASSIGGSYTEAFF. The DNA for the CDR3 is TGTGCCAGTAGTATCGGAGGGTCTTACACTGAAGCTTTCTTT.

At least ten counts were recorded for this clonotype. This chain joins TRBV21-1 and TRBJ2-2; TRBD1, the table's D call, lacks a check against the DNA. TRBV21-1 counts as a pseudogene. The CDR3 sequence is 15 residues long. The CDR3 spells CASSKGGEKAGELFF. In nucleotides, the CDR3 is TGTGCCAGCAGCAAAGGGGGGGAGAAGGCCGGGGAGCTGTTTTTT.

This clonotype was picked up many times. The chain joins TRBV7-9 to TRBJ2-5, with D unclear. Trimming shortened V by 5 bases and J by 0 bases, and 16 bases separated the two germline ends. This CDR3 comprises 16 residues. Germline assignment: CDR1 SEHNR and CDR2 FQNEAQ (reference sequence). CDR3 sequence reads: CASSHGQFLNQETQYF. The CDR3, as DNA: TGTGCCAGCAGCCACGGCCAGTTCCTTAACCAAGAGACCCAGTACTTC. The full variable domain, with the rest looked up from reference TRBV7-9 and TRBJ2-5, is DTGVSQNPRHKITKRGQNVTFRCDPISEHNRLYWYRQTLGQGPEFLTYFQNEAQLEKSRLLSDRFSAERPKGSFSTLEIQRTEQGDSAMYLCASSHGQFLNQETQYFGPGTRLLVL.

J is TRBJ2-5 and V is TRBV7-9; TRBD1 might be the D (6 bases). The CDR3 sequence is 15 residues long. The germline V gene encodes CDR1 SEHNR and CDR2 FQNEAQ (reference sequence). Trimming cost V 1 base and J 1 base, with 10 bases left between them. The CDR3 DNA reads TGTGCCAGCAGCTTAGTGGTCAGGGGCCAAGAGACCCAGTACTTC. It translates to CASSLVVRGQETQYF.

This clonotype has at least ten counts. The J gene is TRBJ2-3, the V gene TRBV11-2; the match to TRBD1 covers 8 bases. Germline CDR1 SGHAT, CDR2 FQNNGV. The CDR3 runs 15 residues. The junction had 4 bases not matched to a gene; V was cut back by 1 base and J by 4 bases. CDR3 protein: CASSLGTGPSDTQYF. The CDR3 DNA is TGTGCCAGCAGCTTAGGGACAGGGCCATCAGATACGCAGTATTTT.

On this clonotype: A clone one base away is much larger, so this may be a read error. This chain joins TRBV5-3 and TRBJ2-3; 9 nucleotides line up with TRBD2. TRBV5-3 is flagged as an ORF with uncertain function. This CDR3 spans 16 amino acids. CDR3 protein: CASSFPGGGAPDTQYF. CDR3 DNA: TGTGCCAGCAGCTTCCCTGGCGGGGGGGCACCAGATACGCAGTATTTT.

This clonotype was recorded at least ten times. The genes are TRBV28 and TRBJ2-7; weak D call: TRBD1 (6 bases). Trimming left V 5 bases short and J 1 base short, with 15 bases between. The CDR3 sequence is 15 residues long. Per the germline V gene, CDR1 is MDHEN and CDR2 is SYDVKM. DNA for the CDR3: TGTGCCAGCAGTGGGCACAGAGGGGGTTCCTACGAGCAGTACTTC. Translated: CASSGHRGGSYEQYF.

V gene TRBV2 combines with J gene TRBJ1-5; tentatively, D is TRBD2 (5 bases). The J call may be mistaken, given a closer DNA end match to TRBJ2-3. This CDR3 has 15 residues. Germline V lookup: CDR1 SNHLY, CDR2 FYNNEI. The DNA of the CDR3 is TGTGCCAGCAGTGCGGGAACATATAGCAATCAGCCCCAGTATTTT. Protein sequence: CASSAGTYSNQPQYF.

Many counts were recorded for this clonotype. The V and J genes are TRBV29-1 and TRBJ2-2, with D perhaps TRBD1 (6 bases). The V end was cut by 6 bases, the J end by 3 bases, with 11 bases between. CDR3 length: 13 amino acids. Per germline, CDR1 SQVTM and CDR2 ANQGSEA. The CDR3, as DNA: TGCAGCGTCACCGACAGGTACACCGGGGAGCTGTTTTTT. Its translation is CSVTDRYTGELFF.

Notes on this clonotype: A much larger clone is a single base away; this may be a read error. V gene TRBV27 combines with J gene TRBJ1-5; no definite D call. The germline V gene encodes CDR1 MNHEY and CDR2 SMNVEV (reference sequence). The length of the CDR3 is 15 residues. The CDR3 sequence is CTSSFGPSGNQPQHF. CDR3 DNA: TGTACCAGCAGTTTTGGCCCGTCGGGCAATCAGCCCCAGCATTTT.

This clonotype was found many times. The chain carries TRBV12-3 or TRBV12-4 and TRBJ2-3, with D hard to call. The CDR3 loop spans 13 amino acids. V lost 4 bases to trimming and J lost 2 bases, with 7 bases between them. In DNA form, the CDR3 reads TGTGCCAGCAGTTCCCCCTACACAGATACGCAGTATTTT. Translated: CASSSPYTDTQYF.

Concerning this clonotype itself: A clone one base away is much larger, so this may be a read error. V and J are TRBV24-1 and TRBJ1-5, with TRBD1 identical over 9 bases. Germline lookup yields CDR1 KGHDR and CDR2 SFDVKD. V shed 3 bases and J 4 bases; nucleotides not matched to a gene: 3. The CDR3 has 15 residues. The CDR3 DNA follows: TGTGCCACCAGTGATGGGACAGGGAGAAATCAGCCCCAGCATTTT. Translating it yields CATSDGTGRNQPQHF.

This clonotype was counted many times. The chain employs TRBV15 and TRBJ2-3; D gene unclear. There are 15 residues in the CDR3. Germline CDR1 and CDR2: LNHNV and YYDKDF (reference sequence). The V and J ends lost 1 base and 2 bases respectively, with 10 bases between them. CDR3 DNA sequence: TGTGCCACCAGCAGAGTAGGAGCTCTCACAGATACGCAGTATTTT. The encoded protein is CATSRVGALTDTQYF.

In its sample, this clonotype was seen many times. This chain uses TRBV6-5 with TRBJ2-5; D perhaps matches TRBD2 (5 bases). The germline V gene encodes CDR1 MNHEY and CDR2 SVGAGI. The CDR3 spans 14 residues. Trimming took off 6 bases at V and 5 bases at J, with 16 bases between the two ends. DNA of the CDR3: TGTGCCAGCAGCCCCCGGGATTCTTCGGAGACCCAGTACTTC. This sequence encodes CASSPRDSSETQYF.

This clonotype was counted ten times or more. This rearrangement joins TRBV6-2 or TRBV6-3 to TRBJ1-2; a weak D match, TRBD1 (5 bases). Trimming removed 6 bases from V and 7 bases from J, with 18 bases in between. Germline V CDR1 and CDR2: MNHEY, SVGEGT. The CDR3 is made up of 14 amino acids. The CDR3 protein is CASSPGVRDGGYTF. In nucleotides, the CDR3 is TGTGCCAGCAGCCCAGGAGTCCGGGACGGTGGCTACACCTTC.

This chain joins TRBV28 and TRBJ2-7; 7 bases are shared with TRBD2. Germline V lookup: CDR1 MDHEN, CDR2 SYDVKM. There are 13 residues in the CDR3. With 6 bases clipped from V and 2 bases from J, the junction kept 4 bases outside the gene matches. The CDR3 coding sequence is TGTGCCAGCAGAACTAGCGAGGCCTACGAGCAGTACTTC. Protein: CASRTSEAYEQYF.